This T cell receptor (beta chain) was obtained from a study of OX40 agonist ivuxolimab in advanced cancers. Overall study context: Three patients responded partially, comprising one with hepatocellular carcinoma and two with cutaneous melanoma.

Study-level findings and limits: Expansion of clones was among the lowest in partial responders at 0.1-3.0 mg/kg. Low levels of normalized T-cell clonal expansion also appeared in some nonresponders. By week 6 at 0.1 to 3.0 mg/kg, blood CD4+ and CD8+ T cells had expanded clonally.

Method: immunoSEQ multiplex PCR; TCRdb's copy keeps in-frame clones and lacks some. The sample holds approximately 61,000 clones, about 82% seen once. Concerning this clone itself: The antigen remains undetermined.

Germline V gene sequence: CDR1 SNHLY, CDR2 FYNNEI. CDR3 length: 14 residues. V was shortened by 7 bases and J by 2 bases, with 9 bases between the two germline ends. This receptor was identified in an adult with an advanced solid tumor such as melanoma, head and neck, liver or kidney cancer. This sample comprised CD4+ or CD8+ T cells sorted from blood, obtained in a trial of the OX40 agonist ivuxolimab. The V call is TRBV2, the J call TRBJ2-6; D is unclear. Here the CDR3 reads CASTRVAGANVLTF. The CDR3 DNA is TGTGCCAGCACCCGGGTAGCTGGGGCCAACGTCCTGACTTTC.